Listed below are T cell receptor beta chains from one sample, sequenced in a study of cytomegalovirus exposure and HLA in healthy donors. The method was immunoSEQ multiplex PCR; TCRdb's version includes in-frame clones alone and lacks a portion of them. The sample consists of around 280,000 clones, roughly 89% of them appearing once. The source material was PBMCs. The receptors come from a woman aged 18-29 years in good health and CMV-seronegative. Both conserved end residues are part of each CDR3. The D gene is left open where the match is weak. Only part of the rows carry a size: once, few, many, or a class if the clone is expanded.

V: TRBV29-1; J: TRBJ2-7; size: -; D: -; DNA: TGCAGCGTGGGGCGGACATCATCGTCCTACGAGCAGTACTTC; CDR3: CSVGRTSSSYEQYF
V: TRBV15; J: TRBJ1-3; size: few; D: -; DNA: TGTGCCACCAGCAGACTAAGCTCTGGAAACACCATATATTTT; CDR3: CATSRLSSGNTIYF
V: TRBV11-3; J: TRBJ2-1; size: -; D: -; DNA: TGTGCCAGCAGCTTAGGTGGCAGTGGAACGGGCAATGAGCAGTTCTTC; CDR3: CASSLGGSGTGNEQFF
V: TRBV27; J: TRBJ1-6; size: -; D: -; DNA: TGTGCCAGCAGAACAGCCTTTTCACCCCTCCACTTT; CDR3: CASRTAFSPLHF
V: TRBV10-1; J: TRBJ2-7; size: -; D: TRBD1; DNA: TGCGCCAGCGGGGACAGGTACTACGAGCAGTACTTC; CDR3: CASGDRYYEQYF
V: TRBV4-2; J: TRBJ1-1; size: -; D: -; DNA: TGTGCCAGCAGCCAAGCTGTAGCAGGGTCGAACACTGAAGCTTTCTTT; CDR3: CASSQAVAGSNTEAFF
V: TRBV6-6; J: TRBJ1-2; size: -; D: TRBD1; DNA: TGTGCCAGCAGTTACACCGGACAGGGGGATTATGGCTACACCTTC; CDR3: CASSYTGQGDYGYTF
V: TRBV9; J: TRBJ2-5; size: -; D: TRBD2; DNA: TGTGCCAGCAGCGTAGCTATAGCGGGGGTTGAAGAGACCCAGTACTTC; CDR3: CASSVAIAGVEETQYF
V: TRBV7-6; J: TRBJ2-3; size: -; D: TRBD2; DNA: TGTGCCAGCACCCTAGGCGGGGGGAGCACAGATACGCAGTATTTT; CDR3: CASTLGGGSTDTQYF
V: TRBV12-5; J: TRBJ1-1; size: -; D: -; DNA: TGTGCTAGTGGGGCCGACCGGGGGGCCCAGGGCACTGAAGCTTTCTTT; CDR3: CASGADRGAQGTEAFF
V: TRBV5-1; J: TRBJ2-2; size: -; D: -; DNA: TGCGCCAGCAGCTTGGAGGGCGGGTCCGGGGAGCTGTTTTTT; CDR3: CASSLEGGSGELFF
V: TRBV5-8; J: TRBJ2-4; size: -; D: -; DNA: TGTGCCAGCAGCTTCCGTGAGGGTCCCAAAAACATTCAGTACTTC; CDR3: CASSFREGPKNIQYF
V: TRBV30; J: TRBJ2-3; size: -; D: -; DNA: TGTGCCTGGAGTCAGGGTAACACAGATACGCAGTATTTT; CDR3: CAWSQGNTDTQYF
V: TRBV4-1; J: TRBJ2-7; size: -; D: TRBD2; DNA: TGCGCCAGCAGCCAAAGGGGCGGGGGCTCCTACGAGCAGTACTTC; CDR3: CASSQRGGGSYEQYF
V: TRBV4-1; J: TRBJ2-5; size: -; D: -; DNA: TGCGCCAGCAGCCAAATCCCTACAGAGACCCAGTACTTC; CDR3: CASSQIPTETQYF
V: TRBV5-6; J: TRBJ2-7; size: -; D: -; DNA: TGTGCCAGCAGCTTGGATATTTACGAGCAGTACTTC; CDR3: CASSLDIYEQYF
V: TRBV5-1; J: TRBJ2-7; size: -; D: TRBD2; DNA: TGCGCCAGCGGCCGGGACTACTACGAGCAGTACTTC; CDR3: CASGRDYYEQYF
V: TRBV2; J: TRBJ1-2; size: -; D: -; DNA: TGTGCCAGCAGCCTTCGTGACAGTTTTGGTGGCTACACCTTC; CDR3: CASSLRDSFGGYTF
V: TRBV29-1; J: TRBJ1-2; size: once; D: -; DNA: TGCAGCGTTGTTCGCAGGGGTGAGGGAAAGTATGGCTACACCTTC; CDR3: CSVVRRGEGKYGYTF
V: TRBV27; J: TRBJ1-4; size: -; D: -; DNA: TGTGCCAGCAGTTTCCTCCCGTTAGAATTCGCTGAAAAACTGTTTTTT; CDR3: CASSFLPLEFAEKLFF
V: TRBV5-4; J: TRBJ2-5; size: -; D: -; DNA: TGTGCCAGCAGCCGAGGACAGCTTGGGGAGACCCAGTACTTC; CDR3: CASSRGQLGETQYF
V: TRBV9; J: TRBJ1-1; size: few; D: TRBD1; DNA: TGTGCCAGCAGCCCAGGGACAGCGAACACTGAAGCTTTCTTT; CDR3: CASSPGTANTEAFF